This record concerns one TCR beta chain sequence. Original methodology: Scientists estimated how many nucleated cells there were by amplifying reference gene primers. This table comes from immunoSEQ multiplex PCR, and its TCRdb copy is limited to in-frame clones, with some not included. V and J calls and clone size are copied from that table; D and trimming were computed from the DNA. The sample holds approximately 150,000 clones, 80% to 90% seen once. The record originates from a study of blood T cell repertoires in COVID-19. Study summary: Sites across the United States, Italy and Spain contributed samples from acute and convalescent COVID-19. T cells, B-cell-depleted T cells, or PBMCs provided the cDNA or gDNA that served as material.

This TCR derives from a man aged 55-75 years with active or convalescent COVID-19. Sequenced sample: peripheral blood.

CDR3 nucleotide sequence: TGTGCCAGCAGCTTGAGACTAGCGGGAACCGACGAGCAGTACTTC. The encoded protein is CASSLRLAGTDEQYF. This rearrangement joins TRBV5-4 to TRBJ2-7; 11 bases are shared with TRBD2. Germline values: CDR1 SGHNT, CDR2 YYREEE (reference sequence). The CDR3 consists of 15 residues. V was pared by 1 base and J by 5 bases, with 5 bases of the junction left unmatched.